One and the same sample provided the 6 T cell receptor beta chains below, sequenced in a study of T cells after posttransplantation cyclophosphamide (dated by TCRdb to 2016 to 2018). The library was obtained by the immunoSEQ multiplex PCR assay. TCRdb's version of the immuneACCESS table is confined to in-frame rearrangements and falls short of the full clone set. An unresolved V gene accounts for under half of the shortfall where checked; the remainder is of unknown origin. The sample table records more than 60,000 clones; roughly 95% of these occur just once. Jointly, the top ten make up 2.5% to 3% of the sample. The sample comprised PBMCs. These receptors were taken from a woman between 25 and 40 years old in good health and a related stem cell transplant donor.

This clone has at least ten counts. The CDR3 DNA reads TGTGCCAGCAGCGCCGACGGATGGACTAGCGGGGGACAAGAGACCCAGTACTTC. Amino acid sequence: CASSADGWTSGGQETQYF. V is TRBV9 and J is TRBJ2-5, with 13 positions matching TRBD2. This CDR3 region has 18 residues. Germline V gene lookup returns CDR1 SGDLS and CDR2 YYNGEE. The junction had 10 bases not matched to a gene; V was cut back by 3 bases and J by 2 bases. The full variable domain, with the rest looked up from reference TRBV9 and TRBJ2-5, is DSGVTQTPKHLITATGQRVTLRCSPRSGDLSVYWYQQSLDQGLQFLIQYYNGEERAKGNILERFSAQQFPDLHSELNLSSLELGDSALYFCASSADGWTSGGQETQYFGPGTRLLVL.

This chain uses TRBV7-9 with TRBJ2-2; 9 nucleotides match TRBD2. The CDR3 covers 18 residues. V dropped 5 bases and J dropped 0; count of bases not matched to a gene: 10. Germline loops: CDR1 SEHNR, CDR2 FQNEAQ (reference sequence). The CDR3, as DNA: TGTGCCAGCAGCCCAAGACCGGCTAGCGGGGCGAACACCGGGGAGCTGTTTTTT. It codes for CASSPRPASGANTGELFF. Complete variable domain (other parts from reference TRBV7-9 and TRBJ2-2): DTGVSQNPRHKITKRGQNVTFRCDPISEHNRLYWYRQTLGQGPEFLTYFQNEAQLEKSRLLSDRFSAERPKGSFSTLEIQRTEQGDSAMYLCASSPRPASGANTGELFFGEGSRLTVL.

V is TRBV2 and J is TRBJ2-2; 8 bases agree with TRBD2. V was clipped by 7 bases and J by 2 bases; unmatched bases: 6. CDR3 length: 15 amino acids. CDR1 is SNHLY and CDR2 is FYNNEI in the germline V gene. The CDR3 protein is CASKTGGGNTGELFF. CDR3 coding DNA: TGTGCCAGCAAAACGGGGGGGGGCAACACCGGGGAGCTGTTTTTT.

The J gene is TRBJ2-1, the V gene TRBV5-1; 12 nucleotides align to TRBD2. Germline-derived CDR1 and CDR2 are SGHRS and YFSETQ. The V gene end was trimmed by 0 bases and the J gene end by 6 bases; junction bases not matched to a gene: 7. This CDR3 is built from 17 residues. CDR3 loop: CASSLVLAGGSSNEQFF. In DNA form, the CDR3 reads TGCGCCAGCAGCTTGGTTCTAGCGGGGGGGTCTAGCAATGAGCAGTTCTTC.

CDR3 DNA sequence: TGTGCCATCAGTGGGGACAGAACCATGAACACTGAAGCTTTCTTT. Residues: CAISGDRTMNTEAFF. The chain employs TRBV10-3 and TRBJ1-1; 7 nucleotides align to TRBD1. V gave up 4 bases and J gave up 0 bases; unmatched junction bases: 5. The CDR3 contains 15 residues. In germline, CDR1 is ENHRY, CDR2 SYGVKD.

V gene TRBV4-3 combines with J gene TRBJ1-2; tentatively, D is TRBD1 (5 bases). This CDR3 has 16 amino acids. Germline V gene lookup returns CDR1 LGHNA and CDR2 YSLEER. V dropped 0 bases and J dropped 4 bases, with 15 bases sitting between them. CDR3 residues: CASSQDDSTLIYGYTF. DNA of the CDR3: TGCGCCAGCAGCCAAGACGACAGTACGCTAATCTATGGCTACACCTTC.